The 26 T cell receptor beta chains below all came from one sample that was sequenced in a study of early T cells in non-severe SARS-CoV-2 infection. Via MiXCR, TCRdb re-called the 5' RACE reads, giving one row per CDR3 protein. Among some 96,000 distinct CDR3 sequences listed, about 13% were seen once. The specimen was whole blood. Receptors were obtained from an adult who was a healthcare worker with PCR-confirmed SARS-CoV-2 infection or an uninfected control (not recorded which).

The chain couples TRBV5-5 to TRBJ1-4, with D possibly being TRBD1 (5 bases). CDR3 size: 16 residues. Deletions cut 4 bases from V and 0 bases from J, with 13 bases between. Germline values: CDR1 SGHKS, CDR2 YYEKEE (reference sequence). The chain's CDR3 is CASSTDRPATNEKLFF. The DNA for the CDR3 is TGTGCCAGCAGCACCGACAGACCGGCAACTAATGAAAAACTGTTTTTT.

At least ten counts were recorded for this clonotype. The chain combines TRBV28 with TRBJ2-1; 11 nucleotides match TRBD1. Trimming removed 5 bases from V and 6 bases from J; junction bases left unmatched: 15. Germline-derived CDR1 and CDR2 are MDHEN and SYDVKM. The CDR3 has 18 amino acids. CDR3 sequence: CASSRTGGGISIRNEQFF. The CDR3 DNA follows: TGTGCCAGCAGTCGGACAGGGGGCGGCATAAGTATCCGCAATGAGCAGTTCTTC.

The chain joins TRBV5-1 to TRBJ2-1; 9 nucleotides agree with TRBD1. The CDR3 is 15 residues long. V was pared by 2 bases and J by 6 bases, with 6 bases of the junction left unmatched. Germline lookup yields CDR1 SGHRS and CDR2 YFSETQ. CDR3 in DNA: TGCGCCAGCAGCTTAACAGGGGGCACCCTCAATGAGCAGTTCTTC. As protein: CASSLTGGTLNEQFF.

At least ten counts were recorded for this clonotype. This rearrangement joins TRBV11-3 to TRBJ2-1; 8 bases match TRBD1. The CDR3 spans 15 residues. V lost 4 bases, J lost 7 bases, and 9 bases stayed unmatched. Germline assignment: CDR1 SGHNT and CDR2 YENEEA. In nucleotides, the CDR3 is TGTGCCAGCAGCTCCGACAACAGGGGGTCAAATGAGCAGTTCTTC. Residues: CASSSDNRGSNEQFF.

This clonotype was seen a handful of times. V is TRBV18 and J is TRBJ1-5, with D uncertain. Trimming took off 4 bases at V and 8 bases at J, with 12 bases between the two ends. Germline V lookup: CDR1 KGHSH, CDR2 LQKENI. The CDR3 loop spans 13 amino acids. The CDR3 spells CASSRQDAEPQHF. In DNA, the CDR3 is TGTGCCAGCTCACGTCAGGACGCGGAGCCCCAGCATTTT. The whole variable domain, remainder taken from reference TRBV18 and TRBJ1-5, is NAGVMQNPRHLVRRRGQEARLRCSPMKGHSHVYWYRQLPEEGLKFMVYLQKENIIDESGMPKERFSAEFPKEGPSILRIQQVVRGDSAAYFCASSRQDAEPQHFGDGTRLSIL.

The sample holds many counts of this clonotype. The gene calls are TRBV28 and TRBJ2-3; 8 nucleotides align to TRBD2. CDR1 is MDHEN and CDR2 is SYDVKM in the germline V gene. CDR3 length: 16 amino acids. V shed 4 bases and J 4 bases; nucleotides not matched to a gene: 10. The CDR3 sequence: CASSSFGGAPSDTQYF. The DNA of the CDR3 is TGTGCCAGCAGTTCCTTCGGGGGGGCCCCCTCAGATACGCAGTATTTT.

This clonotype was detected many times. The rearrangement links TRBV7-9 to TRBJ2-1; the match to TRBD2 covers 11 bases. V lost 5 bases to trimming and J lost 0 bases; unmatched junction nucleotides: 9. This CDR3 contains 18 residues. Germline lookup yields CDR1 SEHNR and CDR2 FQNEAQ (reference sequence). CDR3 amino acids: CASSARLAGPSSYNEQFF. CDR3 sequence (DNA): TGTGCCAGCAGCGCCCGACTAGCGGGACCGAGCTCCTACAATGAGCAGTTCTTC.

The chain couples TRBV5-5 to TRBJ2-1; unclear D gene. Per germline, CDR1 SGHKS and CDR2 YYEKEE (reference sequence). The CDR3 totals 15 residues. The V and J ends lost 1 base and 6 bases respectively, with 14 bases between them. The CDR3 region is CASSLQLTGRNEQFF. Here the CDR3 DNA reads TGTGCCAGCAGCTTGCAGCTAACCGGGCGCAATGAGCAGTTCTTC.

CDR3 DNA: TGTGCCAGCAGCCTCCCTTACGAGCAGTACTTC. Encoded protein: CASSLPYEQYF. J is TRBJ2-7 and V is TRBV11-2; D is ambiguous. Trimming removed 5 bases from V and 4 bases from J, with 6 bases in between. This CDR3 comprises 11 residues. CDR1 and CDR2 from the germline V gene are SGHAT and FQNNGV.

Only a few counts were recorded for this clonotype. This rearrangement joins TRBV18 to TRBJ2-3; possibly TRBD2 for D (5 bases). The germline V gene encodes CDR1 KGHSH and CDR2 LQKENI. The CDR3 totals 15 residues. The germline V and J ends were trimmed by 6 bases and 5 bases, with 18 bases remaining between them. The CDR3 spells CASSPLASLQDTQYF. The CDR3 DNA sequence: TGTGCCAGCTCCCCGTTGGCTAGCCTGCAAGATACGCAGTATTTT.

In this sample, this clonotype turned up a few times. This chain joins TRBV20-1 and TRBJ1-1; D gene uncertain. The V and J ends lost 6 bases and 1 base respectively, with 9 bases between them. CDR3 length: 12 residues. The germline V gene encodes CDR1 DFQATT and CDR2 SNEGSKA (reference sequence). CDR3 protein: CSAPLRNTEAFF. The CDR3 DNA sequence: TGCAGTGCCCCGTTGAGGAACACTGAAGCTTTCTTT.

The V and J genes are TRBV29-1 and TRBJ2-5; D is perhaps TRBD1 (6 bases). V was trimmed by 2 bases and J by 1 base, leaving 8 bases between them. The CDR3 runs to 13 residues. Germline CDR1 and CDR2: SQVTM and ANQGSEA. The CDR3 protein is CSVERDTQETQYF. Written as DNA, the CDR3 is TGCAGCGTTGAACGGGACACCCAAGAGACCCAGTACTTC.

This clonotype ranks as medium-sized. This chain uses TRBV20-1 with TRBJ2-1; D possibly corresponds to TRBD2 (6 bases). The CDR3 covers 13 residues. CDR1 and CDR2 (germline): DFQATT, SNEGSKA (reference sequence). Trimming stripped 3 bases from V and 4 bases from J, with 10 bases between. The CDR3 reads CSAREGIYNEQFF. CDR3 coding DNA: TGCAGTGCTAGGGAGGGAATTTACAATGAGCAGTTCTTC.

This clonotype has a count of ten or more. The chain combines TRBV11-2 with TRBJ1-5, with 9 bases matching TRBD1. The J segment lost 4 bases and the V segment lost 2 bases, leaving 12 bases of the junction unmatched. This CDR3 has 18 amino acids. Germline lookup yields CDR1 SGHAT and CDR2 FQNNGV. CDR3 nucleotide sequence: TGTGCCAGCAGCTTACCAAAAGTAGGGACAGGGAAAAATCAGCCCCAGCATTTT. As protein: CASSLPKVGTGKNQPQHF. The full variable domain, with the rest looked up from reference TRBV11-2 and TRBJ1-5, is EAGVAQSPRYKIIEKRQSVAFWCNPISGHATLYWYQQILGQGPKLLIQFQNNGVVDDSQLPKDRFSAERLKGVDSTLKIQPAKLEDSAVYLCASSLPKVGTGKNQPQHFGDGTRLSIL.

This clonotype turned up a few times. The chain joins TRBV12-2 to TRBJ1-2; no check of the table's D call, TRBD1, against the DNA was made. TRBV12-2 is a documented pseudogene. The CDR3 length is 15 residues. The CDR3 DNA follows: TGTGCAAGTCGCTTAGCTTATCAGGGAAACTATGGCTACACCTTC. It encodes CASRLAYQGNYGYTF.

This clonotype was picked up a small number of times. The DNA for the CDR3 is TGCGCCAGCAGCGATCGGAGGTACGGGACTAGCTTTGTAGAGCAGTACTTC. The encoded protein is CASSDRRYGTSFVEQYF. This chain uses TRBV4-1 with TRBJ2-7; TRBD2 aligns across 9 bases. This CDR3 has 17 amino acids. Trimming took 5 bases from V and 7 from J; bases not matched to a gene: 18. Germline CDR1 MGHRA, CDR2 YSYEKL.

There are many counts of this clonotype. The chain recombines TRBV19 with TRBJ1-6; D is unresolved. Germline V gene data show CDR1 as LNHDA and CDR2 as SQIVND (reference sequence). With 7 bases removed from V and 7 bases from J, the gap between germline ends came to 14 bases. The CDR3 is 14 residues long. The CDR3 nucleotides read TGTGCCAGTATAAAGGGAGCTGGGAATTCACCCCTCCACTTT. Its protein is CASIKGAGNSPLHF.

This clonotype has just a few counts. The chain combines TRBV19 with TRBJ1-5; tentative D call: TRBD1 (6 bases). The CDR3 is made up of 15 amino acids. Looked up from germline, CDR1 is LNHDA and CDR2 is SQIVND (reference sequence). V gave up 1 base and J gave up 2 bases, with 9 bases separating them. The CDR3 sequence: CASSIGRGGNQPQHF. The CDR3 nucleotides read TGTGCCAGTAGTATAGGCAGGGGCGGCAATCAGCCCCAGCATTTT.

The chain recombines TRBV7-2 with TRBJ2-7; 8 bases align to TRBD2. Germline trimming cut 5 bases from V and 3 bases from J; bases unmatched to any gene: 12. Per germline, CDR1 SGHTA and CDR2 FQGNSA. The CDR3 has 16 amino acids. CDR3 coding DNA: TGTGCCAGCAGCGCCGCTCCAGCGGGGGCCCTCTACGAGCAGTACTTC. Residues: CASSAAPAGALYEQYF.

This clonotype was picked up a small number of times. The chain carries TRBV7-2 and TRBJ1-1; D remains unclear. Per the germline V gene, CDR1 is SGHTA and CDR2 is FQGNSA. Trimming shortened V by 2 bases and J by 11 bases, and 15 bases separated the two germline ends. The CDR3 covers 13 residues. The CDR3 spells CASSLPVVREAFF. The CDR3 DNA follows: TGTGCCAGCAGCTTACCCGTTGTAAGGGAGGCTTTCTTT.

In this sample, this clonotype turned up many times. The V call is TRBV7-2, the J call TRBJ1-1; D gene uncertain. Germline-derived CDR1 and CDR2 are SGHTA and FQGNSA. This CDR3 is 14 amino acids long. Trimming stripped 6 bases from V and 0 bases from J, with 11 bases between. CDR3: CASRGSGMNTEAFF. The CDR3 coding sequence is TGTGCCAGCAGGGGATCAGGAATGAACACTGAAGCTTTCTTT.

Many counts were recorded for this clonotype. The V gene is TRBV25-1, the J gene TRBJ2-2; 11 bases map to TRBD1. V shed 2 bases, J shed 6 bases, and the junction held 5 bases outside the gene matches. Germline V gene lookup returns CDR1 MGHDK and CDR2 SYGVNS. This CDR3 is 16 amino acids long. The CDR3 loop reads CASSEGDRGYSGELFF. The CDR3 DNA follows: TGTGCCAGCAGTGAAGGGGACAGGGGGTATTCCGGGGAGCTGTTTTTT.

This clonotype occurred many times. This chain joins TRBV2 and TRBJ2-7; D call uncertain. Trimming left V 6 bases short and J 3 bases short, with 3 bases between. The CDR3 loop spans 10 amino acids. Germline CDR1 reads SNHLY; CDR2 reads FYNNEI. The CDR3 loop is CASRDYEQYF. CDR3 bases: TGTGCCAGCAGGGACTACGAGCAGTACTTC.

The rearrangement uses TRBV18 and TRBJ2-3; D call uncertain. Germline values: CDR1 KGHSH, CDR2 LQKENI. CDR3 length: 13 amino acids. Trimming stripped 3 bases from V and 0 bases from J, with 4 bases between. Here the CDR3 reads CASSPDSTDTQYF. The CDR3 coding sequence is TGTGCCAGCTCACCTGACAGCACAGATACGCAGTATTTT.

Ten or more counts support this clonotype. The chain combines TRBV2 with TRBJ2-7; D gene uncertain. CDR1 and CDR2 from the germline V gene are SNHLY and FYNNEI. V was trimmed by 10 bases and J by 0 bases, leaving 13 bases between them. This CDR3 is 13 amino acids long. CDR3 amino acids: CATLDSISYEQYF. The DNA of the CDR3 is TGTGCCACGCTCGACTCGATCTCCTACGAGCAGTACTTC.

This clonotype has a count of ten or more. The gene calls are TRBV7-9 and TRBJ1-4; the D gene is possibly TRBD1 (5 bases). The CDR3 loop spans 16 amino acids. V dropped 3 bases and J dropped 8 bases, with 19 bases sitting between them. The germline CDR1 and CDR2 sequences are SEHNR and FQNEAQ (reference sequence). The CDR3 is CASSLPAGPHGEKLFF. For the CDR3, the DNA is TGTGCCAGCAGCTTGCCGGCGGGGCCCCACGGGGAAAAACTGTTTTTT.